This section outlines one TCR beta chain sequence together with its context. Its antigen is unidentified. The sample belongs to a study of blood T cells in healthy people across ages. Study-level findings and limits: Naive T cell percentage showed a strong correlation with TCR beta diversity. With age, beta diversity per million T cells declined roughly linearly, significantly by 40.

The CDR3 loop spans 15 amino acids. Per the germline V gene, CDR1 is MNHEY and CDR2 is SVGAGI. A second PCR, run for 7 to 11 cycles, used a sample-barcoded 5' primer plus a J-beta primer mix. MiXCR was run by TCRdb on the 5' RACE reads, yielding one entry per CDR3 protein. This sample has 550,000 to 750,000 distinct CDR3 sequences, with about 21% found just once. Samples had at least 6 million PBMCs isolated from them. The TCR was taken from a man between 65 and 85 years old in good health. V gene TRBV6-5 combines with J gene TRBJ2-5, with D possibly matching TRBD2 (6 bases). Near its end, the DNA agrees better with TRBJ2-7, so the J call may be wrong. Specimen: blood. The DNA of the CDR3 is TGTGCCAGCAGTAAGGGAAGGGGAGGCTCCTACGAGCAGTACTTC. This sequence encodes CASSKGRGGSYEQYF.